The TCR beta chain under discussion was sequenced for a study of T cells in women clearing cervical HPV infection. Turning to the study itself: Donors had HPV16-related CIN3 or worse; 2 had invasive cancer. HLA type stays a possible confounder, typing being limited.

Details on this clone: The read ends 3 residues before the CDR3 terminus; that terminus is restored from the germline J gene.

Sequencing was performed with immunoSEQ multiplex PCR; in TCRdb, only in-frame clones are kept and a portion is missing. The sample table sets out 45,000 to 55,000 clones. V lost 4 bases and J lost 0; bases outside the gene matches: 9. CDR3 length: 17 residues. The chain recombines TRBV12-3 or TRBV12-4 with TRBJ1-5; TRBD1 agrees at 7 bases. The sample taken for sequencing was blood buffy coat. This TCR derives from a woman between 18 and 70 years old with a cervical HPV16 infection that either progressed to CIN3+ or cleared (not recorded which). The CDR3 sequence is CASSSGQALHSNQPQHF. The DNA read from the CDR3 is TGTGCCAGCAGTTCCGGACAGGCTCTCCATAGCAATCAGCCC.